Below are 19 T cell receptor beta chains sequenced from a single sample in a study of cytomegalovirus exposure and HLA in healthy donors (dated by TCRdb to the late 2010s). The library was generated by the immunoSEQ multiplex PCR assay. For the multiplex PCR, a mixture combining 60 forward primers for TCR Vbeta segments and 13 reverse primers for TCR Jbeta segments was used. Held by TCRdb, this immuneACCESS table contains in-frame sequences only and omits some clones. Under half of the omission traces to an unresolved V gene where checked; the cause of the rest is unknown. The sample table holds around 150,000 clones, of which about 80% were seen once. The ten largest account for approximately 2% of the sample. The specimen was PBMCs. These receptor sequences come from a female donor in good health and CMV-seronegative.

The V call is TRBV10-3, the J call TRBJ1-4; no definite D call. The CDR3 covers 12 residues. Germline lookup yields CDR1 ENHRY and CDR2 SYGVKD. The V and J ends lost 4 bases and 15 bases respectively, with 15 bases between them. The CDR3: CAISGVEGRLFF. Here the CDR3 DNA reads TGTGCCATCAGTGGTGTAGAGGGTAGATTGTTTTTT.

CDR3 DNA: TGTGCCAGCAGCTACTACAGGGGTCGCATGAACACTGAAGCTTTCTTT. Translated: CASSYYRGRMNTEAFF. The V call is TRBV11-2, the J call TRBJ1-1, with 7 bases identical to TRBD1. The germline gives CDR1 SGHAT, CDR2 FQNNGV. This CDR3 region has 16 residues. The V and J ends lost 4 bases and 0 bases, in that order; junction bases with no gene match: 8.

The rearrangement joins TRBV2 to TRBJ2-4; no definite D call. The CDR3 runs to 15 residues. In germline, CDR1 is SNHLY, CDR2 FYNNEI. V was trimmed by 1 base and J by 6 bases, leaving 13 bases between them. Written as DNA, the CDR3 is TGTGCCAGCAGTGAAGGGCCCGGCGGTGGAAACATTCAGTACTTC. This sequence encodes CASSEGPGGGNIQYF.

The chain combines TRBV11-2 with TRBJ2-1, with 8 bases that match TRBD2. The trim removed 0 bases at V and 9 bases at J, leaving 1 base unmatched. CDR1 is SGHAT and CDR2 is FQNNGV in the germline V gene. CDR3 length: 13 amino acids. DNA for the CDR3: TGTGCCAGCAGCTTAGACCGGGGGGGTGAGCAGTTCTTC. It encodes CASSLDRGGEQFF.

The gene calls are TRBV20-1 and TRBJ2-5; TRBD1 matches 10 bases. The CDR3 runs 11 residues. Trimming took 6 bases from V and 5 from J; bases not matched to a gene: 0. Germline V gene lookup returns CDR1 DFQATT and CDR2 SNEGSKA (reference sequence). The CDR3 reads CSATGGETQYF. The CDR3 nucleotides are TGCAGTGCGACAGGGGGCGAGACCCAGTACTTC.

This chain joins TRBV6-1 and TRBJ2-5; 8 bases agree with TRBD2. CDR1 and CDR2 from the germline V gene are MNHNS and SASEGT. The CDR3 runs to 15 residues. Trimming took 6 bases from V and 3 from J; bases not matched to a gene: 9. The chain's CDR3 is CASSPRGGQEETQYF. In DNA, the CDR3 is TGTGCCAGCAGCCCCCGGGGGGGGCAGGAAGAGACCCAGTACTTC.

The V and J genes are TRBV30 and TRBJ1-6; no clear D gene. Germline-derived CDR1 and CDR2 are GTSNPN and SVGIG (reference sequence). The CDR3 consists of 12 residues. V lost 4 bases and J 6 bases, leaving 7 bases between the germline ends. Written as DNA, the CDR3 is TGTGCCTGGAATACTGGTAATTCACCCCTCCACTTT. This encodes CAWNTGNSPLHF. Combining the CDR3 with reference TRBV30 and TRBJ1-6 gives the whole variable domain SQTIHQWPATLVQPVGSPLSLECTVEGTSNPNLYWYRQAAGRGLQLLFYSVGIGQISSEVPQNLSASRPQDRQFILSSKKLLLSDSGFYLCAWNTGNSPLHFGNGTRLTVT.

V and J are TRBV2 and TRBJ1-2, with TRBD1 matching over 7 bases. Germline values: CDR1 SNHLY, CDR2 FYNNEI. With V trimmed by 7 bases and J by 2 bases, 13 bases remained unmatched. The CDR3 spans 16 residues. The CDR3 reads CASTRPLMGQNYGYTF. The CDR3 DNA reads as TGTGCCAGCACCAGACCTCTAATGGGACAGAACTATGGCTACACCTTC.

J is TRBJ2-2 and V is TRBV9; no firm D call. The CDR3 runs 13 residues. The V end lost 1 base, the J end lost 4 bases, and 5 bases lay between the germline ends. The germline V gene encodes CDR1 SGDLS and CDR2 YYNGEE. The CDR3 region has the DNA TGTGCCAGCAGCGTAAGCGCCACCGGGGAGCTGTTTTTT. Translated: CASSVSATGELFF.

The rearrangement uses TRBV18 and TRBJ1-1, with D uncertain. From germline, CDR1 is KGHSH and CDR2 LQKENI. V lost 3 bases, J lost 8 bases, and 10 bases lay in between. The CDR3 consists of 12 residues. This CDR3 reads CASSPQNAEAFF. CDR3 bases: TGTGCCAGCTCACCGCAGAACGCCGAAGCTTTCTTT. Complete variable domain (other parts from reference TRBV18 and TRBJ1-1): NAGVMQNPRHLVRRRGQEARLRCSPMKGHSHVYWYRQLPEEGLKFMVYLQKENIIDESGMPKERFSAEFPKEGPSILRIQQVVRGDSAAYFCASSPQNAEAFFGQGTRLTVV.

V is TRBV5-4 and J is TRBJ2-5; 8 positions match TRBD2. Germline values: CDR1 SGHNT, CDR2 YYREEE (reference sequence). This CDR3 has 15 amino acids. V lost 4 bases to trimming and J lost 2 bases; unmatched junction nucleotides: 7. The chain's CDR3 is CASSPGRVGQETQYF. CDR3 bases: TGTGCCAGCAGCCCCGGGAGGGTAGGACAAGAGACCCAGTACTTC.

The J gene is TRBJ1-4, the V gene TRBV4-1, with 8 nucleotides matching TRBD1. The CDR3 spans 18 residues. Germline assignment: CDR1 MGHRA and CDR2 YSYEKL. Trimming took 1 base from V and 0 from J; bases not matched to a gene: 7. The CDR3 is CASSQATGTGATNEKLFF. CDR3 DNA sequence: TGCGCCAGCAGCCAAGCCACCGGGACAGGTGCAACTAATGAAAAACTGTTTTTT.

This chain uses TRBV18 with TRBJ2-1; 7 nucleotides align to TRBD2. The CDR3 contains 16 residues. Germline values: CDR1 KGHSH, CDR2 LQKENI. Unmatched junction bases numbered 6, after V lost 3 bases and J lost 1 base. The CDR3 bases are TGTGCCAGCTCACCTGCTTTCGGGGGGTCCTACAATGAGCAGTTCTTC. Translation: CASSPAFGGSYNEQFF.

In this sample, this clone turned up a few times. The V call is TRBV4-2, the J call TRBJ2-1; TRBD2 might be the D (5 bases). The V gene lost 4 bases and the J gene lost 0 bases, with 10 bases spanning the gap. CDR3 length: 15 amino acids. Germline-derived CDR1 and CDR2 are LGHNA and YNFKEQ. The CDR3 nucleotides are TGTGCCAGCAGCCCTTTAGCGAGCTCCTACAATGAGCAGTTCTTC. It translates to CASSPLASSYNEQFF.

CDR3 nucleotides: TGTGCCAGTAGTATAACGGGGGTGAACACTGAAGCTTTCTTT. Its translation is CASSITGVNTEAFF. This chain uses TRBV19 with TRBJ1-1, with D possibly matching TRBD1 (5 bases). This CDR3 comprises 14 residues. The ends were cut back, 2 bases at V and 0 bases at J, with 7 bases in the middle. CDR1 LNHDA and CDR2 SQIVND come from the germline V gene (reference sequence).

The rearrangement links TRBV9 to TRBJ1-2; TRBD1 aligns across 11 bases. This CDR3 is 16 amino acids long. The V gene's germline CDR1 is SGDLS and CDR2 YYNGEE. Trimming at V came to 0 bases and at J to 8 bases, leaving 9 bases not matched to a gene. The DNA of the CDR3 is TGTGCCAGCAGCGTAGTGGAGCGGGACAGGGGGAACGGCTACACCTTC. This sequence encodes CASSVVERDRGNGYTF.

This clone was detected a few times. The rearrangement uses TRBV6-5 and TRBJ2-1; 13 bases agree with TRBD2. Germline lookup yields CDR1 MNHEY and CDR2 SVGAGI. The trim removed 6 bases at V and 7 bases at J, leaving 6 bases unmatched. This CDR3 has 15 residues. The DNA of the CDR3 is TGTGCCAGCAGCTTGGGACTAGCGGGACTTAATGAGCAGTTCTTC. It translates to CASSLGLAGLNEQFF.

This clone came up a few times. V gene TRBV7-3 combines with J gene TRBJ2-3; 13 bases match TRBD2. Germline V gene data show CDR1 as SGHTA and CDR2 as FQGTGA. This CDR3 comprises 17 residues. J gave up 3 bases and V 5 bases, and 8 bases lay outside the gene matches. This CDR3 is CASSPRGLAGTTDTQYF. In DNA, the CDR3 is TGTGCCAGCAGCCCAAGGGGACTAGCGGGGACAACAGATACGCAGTATTTT.

V usage is TRBV18 and J usage is TRBJ1-3; 7 nucleotides align to TRBD1. The CDR3 totals 16 residues. CDR1 and CDR2 from the germline V gene are KGHSH and LQKENI. J was trimmed by 0 bases and V by 3 bases; bases with no gene match: 5. The CDR3 loop is CASSPTGPSSGNTIYF. CDR3 sequence (DNA): TGTGCCAGCTCACCGACAGGGCCCAGCTCTGGAAACACCATATATTTT.